This T cell receptor beta chain was obtained from a study of blood T cells in healthy people across ages (dated by TCRdb to between 2015 and 2016). As for the study more broadly: In model experiments, template switching captured about one uniquely barcoded TCR beta cDNA molecule for every two T cells. Two additional independent replicas of 1 million unique cDNA reads from the same blood draw were analyzed for two donors (one aged 18 to 30 and one aged 80 or older). To avoid experimental bias, donors of different ages were distributed randomly across sequencing lanes. To track age-related changes in TCR beta repertoire diversity, the study relied on deep sequencing normalized with unique cDNA molecular identifiers. Four age groups were formed from the donors: young (average roughly 15 years), middle-aged (approximately 39), aged (about 62) and long-lived (approximately 80).

Here V drops 3 bases and J drops 0 bases, and the junction holds 8 bases not matched to any gene. Taken from the germline V gene, the CDR1 and CDR2 loops are SGDLS and YYNGEE. From the cysteine up to the phenylalanine, the CDR3 has a length of 17 residues. Only CDR3 DNA remains: 51 bases, in frame from the first base. Broad study findings and their caveats: Compared with the aged group, more naive CD4+ T cells, fewer expanded clones and increased TCR diversity were shown by the long-lived group, suggesting age selection. Because profiling used bulk unsorted PBMCs, naive and antigen-experienced compartments could not be compared conclusively. Observed TCR beta diversity correlated strongly with the percentage of naive T cells measured by flow cytometry. As age increased, observed TCR beta diversity per million T cells dropped in a roughly linear way, and a significant reduction was already evident by age 40. The CMV infection status of donors was not known, potentially confounding age-related changes in expanded clonotypes. Estimates of total diversity from one million sequenced T cells were regarded as lower bounds and underestimates.

The donors were some 36 Caucasian individuals from Russia, aged roughly 6 to 90 years, who were systemically healthy. Roughly 9 milliliters of peripheral blood were drawn from each donor into EDTA-treated Vacutainer tubes. Ficoll-Paque density-gradient centrifugation was used to isolate PBMCs, with at least 7 million per sample. Trizol reagent was used to extract total RNA from PBMCs, with at least 6 micrograms per sample. For every donor, flow cytometry on a PBMC aliquot measured the percentage of naive CD45RAhigh/CD27high T cells. As to this clonotype: The antigen this receptor binds is unknown. Within one base of it there is no much larger clone, and no base qualities were kept.

Library preparation employed 5' RACE. Sequencing used an Illumina HiSeq 2500. A second PCR of roughly 6 to 11 cycles was performed with a sample-barcoded 5' primer and a J-beta primer mix. A unique molecular identifier was introduced onto each TCR beta cDNA molecule by a template-switch 5' adaptor carrying 12 random nucleotides. At least 2.5 million CDR3-containing paired-end reads were obtained from each sample. The Mint cDNA synthesis kit, primed by a TRBC-specific oligonucleotide, was used to synthesize first-strand cDNA from all RNA. Following uracil-DNA glycosylase treatment, a first 18-cycle PCR with universal primers M1SS and BC2_uni_R was performed on all cDNA. As for how the authors treated the data: Each sample was normalized by randomly selecting 1 million high-quality reads, each carrying a distinct molecular identifier. Instead of being binned into consensus sequences, reads that shared molecular identifiers were thrown out. MiTCR, set to a Q25 quality threshold and the strictest error-elimination algorithm, was used for CDR3 identification, clonotype clustering and error correction. Lower-bound total TCR beta diversity was estimated with a nonparametric unseen species model using Euler transformation. Using fastp trimming at Q25 and MiXCR clonotype assembly, TCRdb reanalyzed the public sequencing data and kept in-frame beta chains. Each entry merges the rows of one CDR3 protein and shows their most common DNA and genes. It is TCRdb's table, rather than the study itself, that gives the V and J calls and clone size. The sample has hundreds of thousands of distinct CDR3 sequences on record, approximately 60% of them singletons. Roughly 24% of the sample is in the top ten clones.

The sequence derives from a man aged 35 to 55 in good health. The V and J segments used are TRBV9 and TRBJ2-1, with 8 central nucleotides matching TRBD2. Sample: blood. In nucleotide form, the sequence is TGTGCCAGCAGCGACATCCCCGGGACTAGCTCCTACAATGAGCAGTTCTTC. Its protein is CASSDIPGTSSYNEQFF. The entire variable domain, with the stretches around the CDR3 drawn from the reference TRBV9 and TRBJ2-1 proteins, is DSGVTQTPKHLITATGQRVTLRCSPRSGDLSVYWYQQSLDQGLQFLIQYYNGEERAKGNILERFSAQQFPDLHSELNLSSLELGDSALYFCASSDIPGTSSYNEQFFGPGTRLTVL.